The 2 T cell receptor beta chains in this list originate from one sample, sequenced in a study of blood T cell repertoires in COVID-19. Libraries were prepared by immunoSEQ multiplex PCR; TCRdb keeps only in-frame clonotypes and omits some of them. The sample holds roughly 90,000 clones, under 85% seen once. Sequences were obtained from peripheral blood. These TCRs come from a woman older than 75 with COVID-19, enrolled during active disease.

The CDR3 bases are TGCGCCAGCAGCCAGACAGGGGTTAGCCACCATGAGCAGTTCTTC. Its translation: CASSQTGVSHHEQFF. The J gene is TRBJ2-1, the V gene TRBV4-1; 8 bases are shared with TRBD1. With 3 bases clipped from V and 8 bases from J, the junction kept 9 bases outside the gene matches. Looked up from germline, CDR1 is MGHRA and CDR2 is YSYEKL. This CDR3 is 15 amino acids long.

The rearrangement uses TRBV10-3 and TRBJ2-5, with a weak D call TRBD2 (6 bases). Germline values: CDR1 ENHRY, CDR2 SYGVKD. The CDR3 runs to 12 residues. The V end lost 6 bases, the J end lost 3 bases, and 8 bases lay between the germline ends. In nucleotides, the CDR3 is TGTGCCATCAGCTTAGCGGAAGAGACCCAGTACTTC. It is translated as CAISLAEETQYF.